One sample yielded the 23 T cell receptor beta chains listed below, sequenced in a study of blood T cell repertoires in COVID-19. TCRdb keeps only in-frame clones here, not all; method: immunoSEQ multiplex PCR. In the table there are nearly 250,000 clones, 86% of which are singletons. Sequencing was performed on peripheral blood. The receptors stem from a woman aged 55-70 years who had recovered from COVID-19.

J is TRBJ2-2 and V is TRBV28, with 7 bases lining up with TRBD2. The CDR3 sequence is 14 residues long. V was pared by 7 bases and J by 6 bases, with 8 bases of the junction left unmatched. The V gene's germline CDR1 is MDHEN and CDR2 SYDVKM. The CDR3 reads CASTTSGTAGELFF. CDR3 nucleotides: TGTGCCAGCACCACAAGCGGGACGGCCGGGGAGCTGTTTTTT.

The chain joins TRBV6-6 to TRBJ1-1; D is possibly TRBD1 (5 bases). CDR1 is MNHNY and CDR2 is SVGAGI in the germline V gene (reference sequence). The CDR3 totals 12 residues. V gave up 6 bases and J gave up 6 bases, with 11 bases separating them. The DNA of the CDR3 is TGTGCCAGCAGAGGTCAGACAGCTGAAGCTTTCTTT. This sequence encodes CASRGQTAEAFF.

This rearrangement joins TRBV7-9 to TRBJ2-1; 7 bases map to TRBD1. This CDR3 has 15 residues. In germline, CDR1 is SEHNR, CDR2 FQNEAQ (reference sequence). V was clipped by 5 bases and J by 8 bases; unmatched bases: 12. CDR3 bases: TGTGCCAGCAGCAAGATGGGACAGCCAAACCATGAGCAGTTCTTC. It yields the protein CASSKMGQPNHEQFF.

The chain combines TRBV24-1 with TRBJ2-3; TRBD2 might be the D (6 bases). Trimming removed 7 bases from V and 3 bases from J, with 31 bases in between. CDR1 and CDR2 (germline): KGHDR, SFDVKD. The CDR3 covers 20 residues. The DNA of the CDR3 is TGTGCCACCAGCGAACCTCCGGGACTGACAAAGGAGGGTTCGACAGATACGCAGTATTTT. This translates into CATSEPPGLTKEGSTDTQYF.

The chain joins TRBV7-2 to TRBJ1-5; TRBD1 is a possible D gene (5 bases). Trimming stripped 1 base from V and 5 bases from J, with 12 bases between. This CDR3 contains 15 residues. From germline, CDR1 is SGHTA and CDR2 FQGNSA. The CDR3 here is CASSLGQSSDQPQHF. Here the CDR3 DNA reads TGTGCCAGCAGCTTAGGACAGTCGAGTGATCAGCCCCAGCATTTT.

The chain carries TRBV28 and TRBJ2-7; D might be TRBD1 (6 bases). Germline V gives CDR1 MDHEN, CDR2 SYDVKM. The V and J ends lost 4 bases and 0 bases respectively, with 16 bases between them. CDR3 length equals 16 residues. CDR3 protein: CASSYRQVASSYEQYF. The CDR3 DNA sequence: TGTGCCAGCAGTTACAGACAGGTAGCAAGCTCCTACGAGCAGTACTTC. Filled out from reference TRBV28 and TRBJ2-7, the complete variable domain reads DVKVTQSSRYLVKRTGEKVFLECVQDMDHENMFWYRQDPGLGLRLIYFSYDVKMKEKGDIPEGYSVSREKKERFSLILESASTNQTSMYLCASSYRQVASSYEQYFGPGTRLTVT.

The rearrangement links TRBV29-1 to TRBJ2-1; 13 positions agree with TRBD2. Trimming cost V 8 bases and J 10 bases; bases outside gene matches: 8. This CDR3 is 13 amino acids long. Germline V lookup: CDR1 SQVTM, CDR2 ANQGSEA. The CDR3 loop reads CSKSGTSGTEQFF. The CDR3 DNA is TGCAGCAAGTCCGGGACTAGCGGGACCGAGCAGTTCTTC.

The V gene is TRBV5-1, the J gene TRBJ2-4, with 7 bases identical to TRBD1. This CDR3 region has 14 residues. Trimming at V came to 4 bases and at J to 2 bases, leaving 3 bases not matched to a gene. CDR1 and CDR2 from the germline V gene are SGHRS and YFSETQ. The CDR3 coding sequence is TGCGCCAGCAGCCCGACAGGGCCCAAAAACATTCAGTACTTC. This codes for CASSPTGPKNIQYF.

The CDR3 sequence is CASSLGLPGQRTGNTIYF. As DNA, the CDR3 is TGCGCCAGCAGCCTGGGCTTACCGGGACAGCGAACTGGAAACACCATATATTTT. The chain uses TRBV5-1 and TRBJ1-3; 7 bases map to TRBD1. J gave up 2 bases and V 4 bases, and 15 bases lay outside the gene matches. The CDR3 extends over 18 amino acids. Germline assignment: CDR1 SGHRS and CDR2 YFSETQ.

The V and J genes are TRBV5-4 and TRBJ2-3; 10 bases line up with TRBD2. Trimming cost V 3 bases and J 6 bases; bases outside gene matches: 7. This CDR3 contains 15 residues. In germline, CDR1 is SGHNT, CDR2 YYREEE (reference sequence). CDR3 protein: CASSSSGTSEDTQYF. The CDR3 coding sequence is TGTGCCAGCAGCTCCTCCGGGACTAGCGAGGATACGCAGTATTTT. The complete variable domain, with remaining parts taken from reference TRBV5-4 and TRBJ2-3, reads ETGVTQSPTHLIKTRGQQVTLRCSSQSGHNTVSWYQQALGQGPQFIFQYYREEENGRGNFPPRFSGLQFPNYSSELNVNALELDDSALYLCASSSSGTSEDTQYFGPGTRLTVL.

This chain links TRBV5-3 with TRBJ1-1; D not certain. TRBV5-3 is an ORF; its function is uncertain. The CDR3 has 17 residues. V was clipped by 1 base and J by 0 bases, with 16 bases between them. In DNA form, the CDR3 reads TGTGCCAGAAGCTTGCAGACACCCCCAATACTGAACACTGAAGCTTTCTTT. Protein: CARSLQTPPILNTEAFF.

The J gene is TRBJ2-1, the V gene TRBV5-1; 8 bases line up with TRBD2. V lost 7 bases to trimming and J lost 9 bases; unmatched junction nucleotides: 6. In germline, CDR1 is SGHRS, CDR2 YFSETQ. The CDR3 covers 12 residues. As DNA, the CDR3 is TGCGCCAGCTTAGGACTAGCCAGTGAGCAGTTCTTC. Its translation: CASLGLASEQFF.

V gene TRBV7-2 combines with J gene TRBJ2-5, with 7 bases matching TRBD2. There are 14 residues in the CDR3. Germline V lookup: CDR1 SGHTA, CDR2 FQGNSA. Trimming cost V 7 bases and J 5 bases; bases outside gene matches: 10. The CDR3 sequence: CASTRGGEGETQYF. CDR3 DNA sequence: TGTGCCAGCACGAGGGGAGGGGAGGGGGAGACCCAGTACTTC. The entire variable domain, with the rest obtained from reference TRBV7-2 and TRBJ2-5, is as follows: GAGVSQSPSNKVTEKGKDVELRCDPISGHTALYWYRQSLGQGLEFLIYFQGNSAPDKSGLPSDRFSAERTGGSVSTLTIQRTQQEDSAVYLCASTRGGEGETQYFGPGTRLLVL.

V usage is TRBV6-5 and J usage is TRBJ1-3; the match to TRBD1 covers 9 bases. Germline lookup yields CDR1 MNHEY and CDR2 SVGAGI. The CDR3 length is 16 residues. V was pared by 2 bases and J by 1 base, with 3 bases of the junction left unmatched. The CDR3 sequence: CASSYTGTGSGNTIYF. Here the CDR3 DNA reads TGTGCCAGCAGTTACACCGGGACAGGGTCTGGAAACACCATATATTTT.

The chain recombines TRBV9 with TRBJ2-7, with D tentatively TRBD2 (5 bases). The CDR3 sequence is 13 residues long. Germline lookup yields CDR1 SGDLS and CDR2 YYNGEE. With 2 bases removed from V and 6 bases from J, the gap between germline ends came to 12 bases. CDR3 sequence: CASSVGWLAEQYF. CDR3 bases: TGTGCCAGCAGCGTGGGATGGCTAGCCGAGCAGTACTTC.

V gene TRBV7-9 combines with J gene TRBJ1-5; 10 bases line up with TRBD1. The J segment lost 4 bases and the V segment lost 5 bases, leaving 8 bases of the junction unmatched. CDR1 and CDR2 from the germline V gene are SEHNR and FQNEAQ (reference sequence). The CDR3 length is 16 residues. CDR3 sequence reads: CASSRQGAWGNQPQHF. As DNA, the CDR3 is TGTGCCAGCAGCCGACAGGGGGCCTGGGGAAATCAGCCCCAGCATTTT.

V gene TRBV6-6 combines with J gene TRBJ1-2; no firm D call. Germline values: CDR1 MNHNY, CDR2 SVGAGI (reference sequence). The CDR3 sequence is 12 residues long. V dropped 6 bases and J dropped 8 bases, with 13 bases sitting between them. This chain's CDR3 is CASSPGMMGYTF. The CDR3 DNA is TGTGCCAGCAGCCCCGGGATGATGGGCTACACCTTC.

The chain links TRBV13 to TRBJ2-1, with 8 bases fitting TRBD1. J lost 3 bases, V lost 5 bases, and 9 bases had no gene match. CDR1 is PRHDT, CDR2 FYEKMQ, per germline (reference sequence). This CDR3 spans 16 amino acids. The chain's CDR3 is CASSPIKTGVYNEQFF. CDR3 nucleotide sequence: TGTGCCAGCAGCCCGATCAAGACAGGGGTCTACAATGAGCAGTTCTTC.

This clone showed up just once. The junction differs from germline at one of its ends, possibly a read error. The gene calls are TRBV7-7 and TRBJ2-7; 8 bases are a match to TRBD1. From germline, CDR1 is SSHAT and CDR2 FNYEAQ (reference sequence). This CDR3 region has 12 residues. CDR3 coding DNA: TGTGCTAGCAGCGATACAGGGGGCGAGCAGTACTTC. It encodes CASSDTGGEQYF.

The genes are TRBV27 and TRBJ2-1; 9 bases match TRBD1. The CDR3 has 21 residues. CDR1 and CDR2 (germline): MNHEY, SMNVEV (reference sequence). J was trimmed by 0 bases and V by 4 bases; bases with no gene match: 19. The CDR3 region is CASSSPSTGGSGRGSYNEQFF. As DNA, the CDR3 is TGTGCCAGCAGTTCCCCCTCGACAGGGGGTTCTGGGCGGGGCTCCTACAATGAGCAGTTCTTC.

This clone has only one observation. The J gene is TRBJ2-2, the V gene TRBV6-6; TRBD1 matches at 8 bases. V trimming: 2 bases; J trimming: 3 bases; junction bases outside the gene matches: 5. CDR1 and CDR2 (germline): MNHNY, SVGAGI (reference sequence). CDR3 length: 16 residues. The CDR3 DNA is TGTGCCAGCAGTTACCAAGGACAGGGCGACACCGGGGAGCTGTTTTTT. Translating it yields CASSYQGQGDTGELFF.

The rearrangement joins TRBV7-2 to TRBJ2-5, with 7 positions matching TRBD1. From germline, CDR1 is SGHTA and CDR2 FQGNSA. J lost 5 bases, V lost 5 bases, and 11 bases had no gene match. This CDR3 region has 15 residues. The CDR3 coding sequence is TGTGCCAGCAGCCTGAACAGAGGACAGGCGGAGACCCAGTACTTC. It translates to CASSLNRGQAETQYF.

The CDR3 loop is CASSKTVRGLFVTEAFF. CDR3 nucleotides: TGTGCCAGCAGCAAAACGGTAAGAGGCCTCTTTGTCACTGAAGCTTTCTTT. The chain is built from TRBV21-1 and TRBJ1-1. TRBV21-1 is tagged as a pseudogene. The CDR3 runs to 17 residues.